This record looks at one T cell receptor (beta chain) sequence and its context. The sample belongs to a study of blood T cell repertoires in COVID-19. Study overall: COVID-19 samples collected from the United States, Italy and Spain covered acute and convalescent phases. T cells, B-cell-depleted T cells, or PBMCs provided the cDNA or gDNA that served as material.

Method: immunoSEQ multiplex PCR; TCRdb's copy keeps in-frame clones and lacks some. The repertoire consists of over 150,000 clones, with about 79% occurring once and the leading ten covering around 32%. This CDR3 contains 15 residues. CDR1 SEHNR and CDR2 FQNEAQ come from the germline V gene (reference sequence). With 4 bases removed from V and 0 bases from J, the gap between germline ends came to 12 bases. The receptor was derived from an older woman with acute or convalescent COVID-19. Sequencing input: peripheral blood. The chain links TRBV7-9 to TRBJ1-2; no definite D call. The CDR3 spells CASSSLNRANYGYTF. The CDR3 bases are TGTGCCAGCAGCTCTTTAAACAGAGCTAACTATGGCTACACCTTC.